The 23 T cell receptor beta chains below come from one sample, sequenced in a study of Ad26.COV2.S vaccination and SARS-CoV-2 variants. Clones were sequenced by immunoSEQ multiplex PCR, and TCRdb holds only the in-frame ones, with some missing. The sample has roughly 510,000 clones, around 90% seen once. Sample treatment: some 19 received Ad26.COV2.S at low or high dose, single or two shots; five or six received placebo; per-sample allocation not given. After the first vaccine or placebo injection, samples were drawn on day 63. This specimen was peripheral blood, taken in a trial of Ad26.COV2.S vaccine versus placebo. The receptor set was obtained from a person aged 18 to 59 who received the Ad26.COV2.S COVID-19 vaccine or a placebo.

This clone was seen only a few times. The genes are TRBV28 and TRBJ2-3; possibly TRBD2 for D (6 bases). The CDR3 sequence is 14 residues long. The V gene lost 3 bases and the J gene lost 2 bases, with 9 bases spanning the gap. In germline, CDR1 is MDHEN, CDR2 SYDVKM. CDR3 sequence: CASSFAGFTDTQYF. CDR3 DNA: TGTGCCAGCAGTTTTGCGGGGTTCACAGATACGCAGTATTTT.

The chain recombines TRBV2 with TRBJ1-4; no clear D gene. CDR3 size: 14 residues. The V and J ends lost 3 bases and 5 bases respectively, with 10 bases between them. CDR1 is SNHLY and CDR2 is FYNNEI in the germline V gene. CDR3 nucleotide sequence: TGTGCCAGCAGTGATTCCCCGATAAATGAAAAACTGTTTTTT. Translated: CASSDSPINEKLFF.

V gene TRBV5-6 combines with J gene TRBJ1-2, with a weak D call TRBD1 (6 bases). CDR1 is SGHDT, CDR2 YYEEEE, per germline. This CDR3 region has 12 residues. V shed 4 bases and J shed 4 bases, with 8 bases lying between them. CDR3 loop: CASSMTGYGYTF. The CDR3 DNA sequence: TGTGCCAGCAGCATGACAGGCTATGGCTACACCTTC.

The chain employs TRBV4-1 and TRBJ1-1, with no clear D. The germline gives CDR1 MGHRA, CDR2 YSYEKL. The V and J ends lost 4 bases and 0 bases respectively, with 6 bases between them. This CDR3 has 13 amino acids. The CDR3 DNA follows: TGCGCCAGCAGCCGTTTACTGAACACTGAAGCTTTCTTT. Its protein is CASSRLLNTEAFF.

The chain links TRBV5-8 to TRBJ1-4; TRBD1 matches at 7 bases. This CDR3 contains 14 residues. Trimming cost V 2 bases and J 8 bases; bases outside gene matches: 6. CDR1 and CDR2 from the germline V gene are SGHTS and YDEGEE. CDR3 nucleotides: TGTGCCAGCAGCTTTGACAGGGTCGAGGAAAAACTGTTTTTT. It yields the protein CASSFDRVEEKLFF.

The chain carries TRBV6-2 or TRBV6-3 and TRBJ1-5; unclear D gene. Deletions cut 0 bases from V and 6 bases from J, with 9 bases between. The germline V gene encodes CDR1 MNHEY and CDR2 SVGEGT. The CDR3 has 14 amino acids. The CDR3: CASSYSVVGQPQHF. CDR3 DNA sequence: TGTGCCAGCAGTTACTCTGTAGTGGGTCAGCCCCAGCATTTT.

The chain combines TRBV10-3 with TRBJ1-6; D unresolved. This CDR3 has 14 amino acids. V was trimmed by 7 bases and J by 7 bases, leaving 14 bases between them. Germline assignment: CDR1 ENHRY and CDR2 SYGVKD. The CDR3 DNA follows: TGTGCCATCACCGAACGGGTCCTCAATTCACCCCTCCACTTT. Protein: CAITERVLNSPLHF.

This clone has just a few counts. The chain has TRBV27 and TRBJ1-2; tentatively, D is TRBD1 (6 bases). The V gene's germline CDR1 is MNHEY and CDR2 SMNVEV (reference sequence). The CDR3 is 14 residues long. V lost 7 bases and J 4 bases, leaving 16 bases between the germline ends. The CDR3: CASNTGGDSYGYTF. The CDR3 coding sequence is TGTGCCAGCAATACGGGGGGCGATTCCTATGGCTACACCTTC.

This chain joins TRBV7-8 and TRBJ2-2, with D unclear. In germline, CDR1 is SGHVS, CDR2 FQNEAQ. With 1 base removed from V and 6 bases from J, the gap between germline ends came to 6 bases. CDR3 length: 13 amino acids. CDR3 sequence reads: CASSLVMSGELFF. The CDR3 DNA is TGTGCCAGCAGCTTAGTTATGTCCGGGGAGCTGTTTTTT.

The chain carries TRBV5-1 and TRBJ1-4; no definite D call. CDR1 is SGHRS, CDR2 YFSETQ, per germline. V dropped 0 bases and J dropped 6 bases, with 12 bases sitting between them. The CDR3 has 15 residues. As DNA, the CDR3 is TGCGCCAGCAGCTTGGTGGGGTTTCAAGATGAAAAACTGTTTTTT. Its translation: CASSLVGFQDEKLFF.

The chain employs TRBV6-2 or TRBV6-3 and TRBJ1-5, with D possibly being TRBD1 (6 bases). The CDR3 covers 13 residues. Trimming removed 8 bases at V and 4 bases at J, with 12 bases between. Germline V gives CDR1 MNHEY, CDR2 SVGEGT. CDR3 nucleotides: TGTGCCAGCGGCCAGGGGATAAATCAGCCCCAGCATTTT. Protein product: CASGQGINQPQHF.

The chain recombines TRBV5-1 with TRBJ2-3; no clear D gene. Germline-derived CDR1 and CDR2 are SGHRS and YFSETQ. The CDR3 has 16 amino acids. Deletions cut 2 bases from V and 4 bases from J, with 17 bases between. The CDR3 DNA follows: TGCGCCAGCAGCTTCGGACCCACTCAGCCCCCAGATACGCAGTATTTT. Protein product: CASSFGPTQPPDTQYF. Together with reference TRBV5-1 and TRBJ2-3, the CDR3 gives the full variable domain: KAGVTQTPRYLIKTRGQQVTLSCSPISGHRSVSWYQQTPGQGLQFLFEYFSETQRNKGNFPGRFSGRQFSNSRSEMNVSTLELGDSALYLCASSFGPTQPPDTQYFGPGTRLTVL.

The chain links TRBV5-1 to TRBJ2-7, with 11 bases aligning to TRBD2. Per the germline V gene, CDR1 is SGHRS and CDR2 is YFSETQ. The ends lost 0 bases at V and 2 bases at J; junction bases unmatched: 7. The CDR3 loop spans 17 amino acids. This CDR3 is CASSLDTSGSIPYEQYF. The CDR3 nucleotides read TGCGCCAGCAGCTTGGATACTAGCGGGAGCATCCCCTACGAGCAGTACTTC.

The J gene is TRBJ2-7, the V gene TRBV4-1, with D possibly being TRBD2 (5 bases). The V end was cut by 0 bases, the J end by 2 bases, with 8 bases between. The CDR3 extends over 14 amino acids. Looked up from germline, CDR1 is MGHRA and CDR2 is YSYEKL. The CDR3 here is CASSQEAGPYEQYF. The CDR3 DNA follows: TGCGCCAGCAGCCAAGAGGCGGGCCCCTACGAGCAGTACTTC.

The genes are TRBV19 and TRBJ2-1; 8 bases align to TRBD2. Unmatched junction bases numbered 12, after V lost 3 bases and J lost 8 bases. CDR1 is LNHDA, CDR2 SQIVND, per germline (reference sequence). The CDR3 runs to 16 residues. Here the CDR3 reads CASSIIAGKIVDEQFF. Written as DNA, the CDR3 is TGTGCCAGTAGTATCATAGCGGGAAAGATAGTGGATGAGCAGTTCTTC.

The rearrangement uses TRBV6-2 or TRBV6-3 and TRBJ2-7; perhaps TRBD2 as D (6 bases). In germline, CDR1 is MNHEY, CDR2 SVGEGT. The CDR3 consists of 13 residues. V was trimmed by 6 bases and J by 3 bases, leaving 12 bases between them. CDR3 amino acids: CASSKSTSYEQYF. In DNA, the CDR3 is TGTGCCAGCAGCAAATCGACTAGCTACGAGCAGTACTTC.

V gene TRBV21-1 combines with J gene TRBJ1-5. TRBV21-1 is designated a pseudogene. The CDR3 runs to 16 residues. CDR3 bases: TGTGCCAGCCCATTTAGGAGGGGCCATAGCAATCAGCCCCAGCATTTT. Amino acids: CASPFRRGHSNQPQHF.

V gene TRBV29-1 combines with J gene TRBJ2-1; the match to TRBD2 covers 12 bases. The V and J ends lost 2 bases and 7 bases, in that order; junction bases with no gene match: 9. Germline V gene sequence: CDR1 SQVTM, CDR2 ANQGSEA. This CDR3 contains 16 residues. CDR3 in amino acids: CSVELAGGRGRNEQFF. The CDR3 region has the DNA TGCAGCGTTGAACTAGCGGGAGGGCGGGGGAGGAATGAGCAGTTCTTC.

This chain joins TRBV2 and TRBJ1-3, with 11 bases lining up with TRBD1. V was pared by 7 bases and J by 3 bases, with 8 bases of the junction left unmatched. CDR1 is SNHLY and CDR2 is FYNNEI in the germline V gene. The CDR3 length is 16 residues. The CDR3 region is CASTLDRGRIGNTIYF. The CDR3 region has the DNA TGTGCCAGCACTCTGGACAGGGGGCGCATTGGAAACACCATATATTTT. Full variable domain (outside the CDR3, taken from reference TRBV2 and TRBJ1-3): EPEVTQTPSHQVTQMGQEVILRCVPISNHLYFYWYRQILGQKVEFLVSFYNNEISEKSEIFDDQFSVERPDGSNFTLKIRSTKLEDSAMYFCASTLDRGRIGNTIYFGEGSWLTVV.

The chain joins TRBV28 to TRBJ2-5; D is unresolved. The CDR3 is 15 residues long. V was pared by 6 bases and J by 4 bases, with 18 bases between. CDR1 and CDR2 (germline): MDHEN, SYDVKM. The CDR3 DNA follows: TGTGCCAGCAGCCTCTCGACTGGGGTATCAGAGACCCAGTACTTC. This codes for CASSLSTGVSETQYF.

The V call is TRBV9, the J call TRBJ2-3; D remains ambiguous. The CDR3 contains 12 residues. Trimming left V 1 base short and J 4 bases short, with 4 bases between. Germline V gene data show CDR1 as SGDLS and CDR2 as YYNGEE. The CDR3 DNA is TGTGCCAGCAGCGTAAATGCAGATACGCAGTATTTT. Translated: CASSVNADTQYF.

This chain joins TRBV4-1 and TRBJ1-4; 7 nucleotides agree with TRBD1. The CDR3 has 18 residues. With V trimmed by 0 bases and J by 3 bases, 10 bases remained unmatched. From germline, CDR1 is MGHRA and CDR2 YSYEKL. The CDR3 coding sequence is TGCGCCAGCAGCCAAGAAGTCTACCCACAGGGGTCTAATGAAAAACTGTTTTTT. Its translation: CASSQEVYPQGSNEKLFF.

CDR3 sequence (DNA): TGTGCCAGCAGTTTCCGAATTTCCGGGACAGGTGAAGCTTTCTTT. This gives the protein CASSFRISGTGEAFF. V is TRBV27 and J is TRBJ1-1, with TRBD1 identical over 8 bases. CDR3 length equals 15 residues. CDR1 is MNHEY, CDR2 SMNVEV, per germline (reference sequence). The J segment lost 7 bases and the V segment lost 3 bases, leaving 10 bases of the junction unmatched.